These 5 T cell receptor beta chains were sequenced from one sample in a study of regulatory T cells in long-lasting Graves disease. iRepertoire HTBI primers and Arm-PCR of CDR3 regions built TCR beta libraries. TCRdb redid the calling of the multiplex PCR reads with MiXCR, one entry per CDR3 protein. The sample yields roughly 420,000 distinct CDR3 sequences, 15% seen once. Time point reported: newly diagnosed GD, antithyroid drugs for less than 3 months. RNA extracted from PBMCs served as the sequencing template. Sequenced material: peripheral blood mononuclear cells (PBMCs), taken at new diagnosis, from a patient treated with antithyroid drugs. The source is a female donor with Graves disease.

This clonotype was counted at least ten times. The rearrangement links TRBV11-1 to TRBJ1-2; D remains ambiguous. CDR3 length equals 13 residues. CDR1 is SGHAT, CDR2 FQDESV, per germline (reference sequence). The germline V and J ends were trimmed by 4 bases and 1 base, with 7 bases remaining between them. This chain's CDR3 is CASSSQVNYGYTF. In DNA form, the CDR3 reads TGTGCCAGCAGCTCCCAGGTTAACTATGGCTACACCTTC.

The chain carries TRBV2 and TRBJ2-7; D call uncertain. V was shortened by 1 base and J by 2 bases, with 12 bases between the two germline ends. The CDR3 is 15 residues long. Germline values: CDR1 SNHLY, CDR2 FYNNEI. CDR3 protein: CASSEDDGETYEQYF. For the CDR3, the DNA is TGTGCCAGCAGTGAAGACGATGGGGAAACCTACGAGCAGTACTTC. The full variable domain, completed using reference TRBV2 and TRBJ2-7, is EPEVTQTPSHQVTQMGQEVILRCVPISNHLYFYWYRQILGQKVEFLVSFYNNEISEKSEIFDDQFSVERPDGSNFTLKIRSTKLEDSAMYFCASSEDDGETYEQYFGPGTRLTVT.

This chain joins TRBV4-1 and TRBJ1-1; a weak D match, TRBD1 (6 bases). CDR3 length: 17 amino acids. The V gene's germline CDR1 is MGHRA and CDR2 YSYEKL. With 0 bases removed from V and 4 bases from J, the gap between germline ends came to 18 bases. CDR3 protein: CASSQDPRQTGVTEAFF. In DNA, the CDR3 is TGCGCCAGCAGCCAAGATCCTAGACAGACAGGTGTCACTGAAGCTTTCTTT.

A few counts support this clonotype. The chain has TRBV12-3 or TRBV12-4 and TRBJ2-7; TRBD2 agrees at 12 bases. The CDR3 is 14 residues long. V lost 3 bases and J lost 8; bases outside the gene matches: 5. The CDR3 protein is CASSFGTSGSKQYF. CDR3 DNA: TGTGCCAGCAGTTTCGGGACTAGCGGGTCCAAGCAGTACTTC.

This clonotype was seen at least ten times. This chain connects TRBV28 to TRBJ2-7; TRBD2 is a possible D gene (5 bases). The CDR3 extends over 17 amino acids. The germline V gene encodes CDR1 MDHEN and CDR2 SYDVKM. V was clipped by 3 bases and J by 4 bases, with 22 bases between them. CDR3 amino acids: CASSFSSRSSQEYEQYF. As DNA, the CDR3 is TGTGCCAGCAGTTTCTCGTCTCGATCTAGCCAAGAGTACGAGCAGTACTTC.